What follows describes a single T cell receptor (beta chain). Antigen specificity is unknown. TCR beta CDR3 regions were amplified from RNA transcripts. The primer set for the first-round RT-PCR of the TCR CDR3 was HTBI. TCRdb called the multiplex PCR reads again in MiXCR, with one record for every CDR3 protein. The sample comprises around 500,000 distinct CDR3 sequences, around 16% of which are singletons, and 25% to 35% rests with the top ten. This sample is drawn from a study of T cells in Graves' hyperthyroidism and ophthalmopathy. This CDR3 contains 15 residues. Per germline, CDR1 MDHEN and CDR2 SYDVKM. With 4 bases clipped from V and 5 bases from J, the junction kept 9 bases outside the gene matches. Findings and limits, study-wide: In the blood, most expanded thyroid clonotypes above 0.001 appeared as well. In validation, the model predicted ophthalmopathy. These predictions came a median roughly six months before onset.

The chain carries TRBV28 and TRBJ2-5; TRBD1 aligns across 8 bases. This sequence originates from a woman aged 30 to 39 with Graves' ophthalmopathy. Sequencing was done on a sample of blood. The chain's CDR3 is CASSWERQGRETQYF. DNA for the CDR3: TGTGCCAGCAGTTGGGAAAGACAGGGGAGGGAGACCCAGTACTTC.